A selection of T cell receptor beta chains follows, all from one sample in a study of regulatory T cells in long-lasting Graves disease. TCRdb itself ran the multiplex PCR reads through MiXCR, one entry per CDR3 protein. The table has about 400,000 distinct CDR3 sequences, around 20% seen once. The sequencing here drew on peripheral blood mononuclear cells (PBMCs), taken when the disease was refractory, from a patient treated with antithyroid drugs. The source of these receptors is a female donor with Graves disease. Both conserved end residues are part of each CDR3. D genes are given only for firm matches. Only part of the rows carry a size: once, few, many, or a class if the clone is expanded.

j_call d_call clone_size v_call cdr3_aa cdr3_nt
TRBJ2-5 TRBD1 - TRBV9 CASSVAPQTGRETQYF TGTGCCAGCAGCGTAGCCCCCCAGACAGGGCGGGAGACCCAGTACTTC
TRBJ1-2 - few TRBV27 CASSNGDGYTF TGTGCCAGCAGTAACGGAGATGGCTACACCTTC
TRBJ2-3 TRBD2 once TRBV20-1 CSARDGAPSGRVADTQYF TGCAGTGCTAGAGATGGGGCCCCTAGCGGGAGAGTTGCAGATACGCAGTATTTT
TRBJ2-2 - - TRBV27 CASSLGTGRGITGELFF TGTGCCAGCAGTTTGGGGACCGGGAGAGGCATCACCGGGGAGCTGTTTTTT
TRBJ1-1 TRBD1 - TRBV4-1 CASSQAVGQANTEAFF TGCGCCAGCAGCCAAGCCGTAGGACAGGCGAACACTGAAGCTTTCTTT
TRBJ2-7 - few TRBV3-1 CASSQGGQGSYEQYF TGTGCCAGCAGCCAAGGAGGGCAGGGTTCCTACGAGCAGTACTTC
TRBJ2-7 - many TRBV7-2 CASSLAPAGIYSYEQYF TGTGCCAGCAGCTTAGCGCCCGCAGGCATATACTCCTACGAGCAGTACTTC
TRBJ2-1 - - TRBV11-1 CASTPGILDYNEQFF TGTGCCAGCACCCCAGGAATCTTGGACTACAATGAGCAGTTCTTC
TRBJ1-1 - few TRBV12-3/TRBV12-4 CASTAGGNTEAFF TGTGCCAGCACCGCGGGGGGGAACACTGAAGCTTTCTTT
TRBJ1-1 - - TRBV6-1 CASRKDRTEAFF TGTGCCAGCAGAAAGGACAGAACTGAAGCTTTCTTT